This T cell receptor beta chain emerged from a study of T cell repertoires in cytomegalovirus infection. A single record per CDR3 protein comes from TCRdb applying MiXCR to the reads. The sample holds under 450,000 distinct CDR3 sequences, about 35% seen once. This clonotype was detected only a few times. What it recognizes is unknown. CDR1 and CDR2 (germline): MNHEY, SVGEGT. The CDR3 has 14 amino acids. V was pared by 6 bases and J by 1 base, with 12 bases between. The sequencing used cultured PBMCs, collected from culture after CMV antigen stimulation. This TCR was recovered from a human donor in good health (CMV status not recorded). Some clones in this sample may be carry-over from other donors' samples. The J gene is TRBJ2-5, the V gene TRBV6-2 or TRBV6-3, with D possibly being TRBD2 (5 bases). As DNA, the CDR3 is TGTGCCAGCAGCCCTATTGGGAGCCAAGAGACCCAGTACTTC. Translated, it gives CASSPIGSQETQYF.